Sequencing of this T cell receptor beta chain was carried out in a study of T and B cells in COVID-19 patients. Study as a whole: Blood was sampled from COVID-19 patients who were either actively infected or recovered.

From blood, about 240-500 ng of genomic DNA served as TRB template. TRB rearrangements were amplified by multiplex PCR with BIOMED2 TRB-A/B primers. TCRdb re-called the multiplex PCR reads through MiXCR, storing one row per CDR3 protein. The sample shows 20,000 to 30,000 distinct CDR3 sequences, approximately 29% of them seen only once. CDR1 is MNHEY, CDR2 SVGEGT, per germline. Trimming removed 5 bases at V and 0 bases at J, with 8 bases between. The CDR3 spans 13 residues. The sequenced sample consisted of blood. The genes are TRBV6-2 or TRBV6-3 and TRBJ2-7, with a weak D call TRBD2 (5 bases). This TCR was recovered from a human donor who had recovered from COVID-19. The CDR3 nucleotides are TGTGCCAGCAGTCCGGGGTTCTCCTACGAGCAGTACTTC. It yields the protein CASSPGFSYEQYF.